The rows below give T cell receptor beta chains drawn from one sample of a study of T cell responses to AZD1222 COVID-19 vaccine. Data came from immunoSEQ multiplex PCR; TCRdb stores just in-frame clones and leaves some out. The sample holds fewer than 150,000 clones, roughly 84% seen once. The material sequenced was peripheral blood, taken on day 0 of AZD1222 vaccination. The receptor source for this set is an adult in good health. The CDR3 runs from the conserved cysteine through the conserved F or W. The order of the fields is clone size, V gene, D gene, J gene, CDR3 DNA, CDR3 protein. A D gene is named only where the DNA matches it firmly. A row's size may be missing; if present it is once, few, many or a size class.

clone size: -; V gene: TRBV5-4; D gene: TRBD1; J gene: TRBJ1-1; CDR3 DNA: TGTGCCAGCAGCCGCGTCGGGACAGGGAAGAGTTGGAACACTGAAGCTTTCTTT; CDR3 protein: CASSRVGTGKSWNTEAFF
clone size: -; V gene: TRBV7-2; D gene: -; J gene: TRBJ2-1; CDR3 DNA: TGTGCCAGCAGCTGGGGACTGGGAGGCAATGAGCAGTTCTTC; CDR3 protein: CASSWGLGGNEQFF
clone size: -; V gene: TRBV27; D gene: -; J gene: TRBJ2-2; CDR3 DNA: TGTGCCAGCAGTTTACTAGGCACCGGGGAGCTGTTTTTT; CDR3 protein: CASSLLGTGELFF
clone size: once; V gene: TRBV6-4; D gene: -; J gene: TRBJ2-5; CDR3 DNA: TGTGCCAGCAGTCCACCACTACTGGGGGAGACCCAGTACTTC; CDR3 protein: CASSPPLLGETQYF
clone size: -; V gene: TRBV6-5; D gene: -; J gene: TRBJ1-2; CDR3 DNA: TGTGCCAGCAGTCCGGGGCGGTATGGCTACACCTTC; CDR3 protein: CASSPGRYGYTF
clone size: -; V gene: TRBV2; D gene: -; J gene: TRBJ1-4; CDR3 DNA: TGTGCCAGCAGTGAATTCTTATGGGAAAAACTGTTTTTT; CDR3 protein: CASSEFLWEKLFF
clone size: -; V gene: TRBV6-5; D gene: TRBD1; J gene: TRBJ1-1; CDR3 DNA: TGTGCCAGCATTATTTCTGAGGGGGCGCGGGCTGAAGCTTTCTTT; CDR3 protein: CASIISEGARAEAFF
clone size: -; V gene: TRBV9; D gene: -; J gene: TRBJ2-3; CDR3 DNA: TGTGCCAGCAGCGTAGAACCCGGCCGCACAGATACGCAGTATTTT; CDR3 protein: CASSVEPGRTDTQYF
clone size: -; V gene: TRBV14; D gene: -; J gene: TRBJ1-3; CDR3 DNA: TGTGCCAGCAGCCACACTCGACAGGCCGGAAACACCATATATTTT; CDR3 protein: CASSHTRQAGNTIYF
clone size: -; V gene: TRBV10-3; D gene: TRBD2; J gene: TRBJ2-7; CDR3 DNA: TGTGCCATCAGTGAGGGGAGGGTCTCCTACGAGCAGTACTTC; CDR3 protein: CAISEGRVSYEQYF
clone size: -; V gene: TRBV5-1; D gene: TRBD2; J gene: TRBJ2-3; CDR3 DNA: TGCGCCAGCAGCTTGGCCTCAGCGGGGGGCACAGATACGCAGTATTTT; CDR3 protein: CASSLASAGGTDTQYF
clone size: -; V gene: TRBV6-6; D gene: TRBD2; J gene: TRBJ2-7; CDR3 DNA: TGTGCCAGCAGTTACTCGCCTATAGCGGGGTCCTACGAGCAGTACTTC; CDR3 protein: CASSYSPIAGSYEQYF
clone size: -; V gene: TRBV19; D gene: TRBD1; J gene: TRBJ2-7; CDR3 DNA: TGTGCCAGTAGAGGGACAGGTGGGCACGAGCAGTACTTC; CDR3 protein: CASRGTGGHEQYF
clone size: -; V gene: TRBV12-3/TRBV12-4; D gene: -; J gene: TRBJ2-7; CDR3 DNA: TGTGCCAGCAGTTTCTTCACAGGCCAGCAGTACTTC; CDR3 protein: CASSFFTGQQYF
clone size: once; V gene: TRBV30; D gene: TRBD1; J gene: TRBJ1-5; CDR3 DNA: TGTGCCTGGAGTGTACACGGGACAGTCAATCAGCCCCAGCATTTT; CDR3 protein: CAWSVHGTVNQPQHF
clone size: few; V gene: TRBV13; D gene: -; J gene: TRBJ1-3; CDR3 DNA: TGTGCCAGCAACCTAGCATCTGGAAACACCATATATTTT; CDR3 protein: CASNLASGNTIYF
clone size: -; V gene: TRBV5-1; D gene: -; J gene: TRBJ1-4; CDR3 DNA: TGCGCCAGCAGCCTCCGGGGGGTTTCTGAAAAACTGTTTTTT; CDR3 protein: CASSLRGVSEKLFF
clone size: -; V gene: TRBV5-4; D gene: -; J gene: TRBJ2-3; CDR3 DNA: TGTGCCAGCAGCTCGGGACCAGGCACAGATACGCAGTATTTT; CDR3 protein: CASSSGPGTDTQYF
clone size: -; V gene: TRBV11-2; D gene: -; J gene: TRBJ2-7; CDR3 DNA: TGTGCCAGCAGTTTAACGGTCGGGACACCCTACGAGCAGTACTTC; CDR3 protein: CASSLTVGTPYEQYF
clone size: -; V gene: TRBV5-4; D gene: TRBD2; J gene: TRBJ2-1; CDR3 DNA: TGTGCCAGCAAACTAGCGGGGAACAATGAGCAGTTCTTC; CDR3 protein: CASKLAGNNEQFF
clone size: -; V gene: TRBV25-1; D gene: -; J gene: TRBJ2-7; CDR3 DNA: TGTGCCAGCAGTGATTGGGGGGACTCCTACGAGCAGTACTTC; CDR3 protein: CASSDWGDSYEQYF
clone size: -; V gene: TRBV2; D gene: -; J gene: TRBJ1-1; CDR3 DNA: TGTGCCAGCAAGCCTTCCCCGAACACTGAAGCTTTCTTT; CDR3 protein: CASKPSPNTEAFF
clone size: -; V gene: TRBV7-8; D gene: TRBD2; J gene: TRBJ2-5; CDR3 DNA: TGTGCCAGCAGCTTAGTAGCTAGCGGGGGGTGGGAGACCCAGTACTTC; CDR3 protein: CASSLVASGGWETQYF
clone size: -; V gene: TRBV7-9; D gene: -; J gene: TRBJ1-2; CDR3 DNA: TGTGCCAGCAGCTTAGGCAGGGTAGGGACTAACTATGGCTACACCTTC; CDR3 protein: CASSLGRVGTNYGYTF
clone size: -; V gene: TRBV2; D gene: -; J gene: TRBJ1-3; CDR3 DNA: TGTGCCAGCAGTGAACGGGTGGGGAACACCATATATTTT; CDR3 protein: CASSERVGNTIYF
clone size: -; V gene: TRBV14; D gene: -; J gene: TRBJ2-5; CDR3 DNA: TGTGCCAGCAGCCCGTTAGCGATAGAGACCCAGTACTTC; CDR3 protein: CASSPLAIETQYF
clone size: -; V gene: TRBV5-6; D gene: -; J gene: TRBJ2-7; CDR3 DNA: TGTGCCAGCAGCGGTACGGGGGCGTCTGGGCAGTACTTC; CDR3 protein: CASSGTGASGQYF
clone size: -; V gene: TRBV27; D gene: -; J gene: TRBJ1-6; CDR3 DNA: TGTGCCAGCAGTTTTCAGGTTATCAATTCACCCCTCCACTTT; CDR3 protein: CASSFQVINSPLHF
clone size: -; V gene: TRBV5-4; D gene: TRBD2; J gene: TRBJ2-1; CDR3 DNA: TGTGCCAGCAGCGACCCCGGGACTAATTACAATGAGCAGTTCTTC; CDR3 protein: CASSDPGTNYNEQFF
clone size: once; V gene: TRBV2; D gene: -; J gene: TRBJ1-1; CDR3 DNA: TGTGCCAGCCATAGATCCCTATCACGGGACACTGAAGCTTTCTTT; CDR3 protein: CASHRSLSRDTEAFF
clone size: -; V gene: TRBV7-9; D gene: -; J gene: TRBJ1-5; CDR3 DNA: TGTGCCAGCAGCTTGAGCGGTAATAGCAATCAGCCCCAGCATTTT; CDR3 protein: CASSLSGNSNQPQHF
clone size: -; V gene: TRBV11-2; D gene: -; J gene: TRBJ1-3; CDR3 DNA: TGTGCCAGCAGCTTTCAGAGCTCTGGAAACACCATATATTTT; CDR3 protein: CASSFQSSGNTIYF
clone size: -; V gene: TRBV7-8; D gene: -; J gene: TRBJ1-1; CDR3 DNA: TGTGCCAGCAGCTTAGCAGGGTTTGGAAGGGACACTGAAGCTTTCTTT; CDR3 protein: CASSLAGFGRDTEAFF
clone size: few; V gene: TRBV29-1; D gene: TRBD1; J gene: TRBJ2-5; CDR3 DNA: TGCAGCGTTGGAGGGACAGGGGGTAAGGAGACCCAGTACTTC; CDR3 protein: CSVGGTGGKETQYF
clone size: -; V gene: TRBV4-2; D gene: -; J gene: TRBJ2-7; CDR3 DNA: TGTGCCAGCAGCCCCCCTGTATGGGAAAAGGGCGGAGGTGGTGGTGGCTCCTACGAGCAGTACTTC; CDR3 protein: CASSPPVWEKGGGGGGSYEQYF
clone size: -; V gene: TRBV3-1/TRBV3-2; D gene: -; J gene: TRBJ1-4; CDR3 DNA: TGTGCCAGCAGCCGGGAAGAGATGCCGCCGGAGGGGCTGTTTTTT; CDR3 protein: CASSREEMPPEGLFF
clone size: -; V gene: TRBV19; D gene: -; J gene: TRBJ1-4; CDR3 DNA: TGTGCCAGCTCTAGTAGGAGGTTTAATGAAAAACTGTTTTTT; CDR3 protein: CASSSRRFNEKLFF
clone size: -; V gene: TRBV11-2; D gene: -; J gene: TRBJ1-2; CDR3 DNA: TGTGCCAGCAGCTTGACGGGATATGGCTACACCTTC; CDR3 protein: CASSLTGYGYTF
clone size: -; V gene: TRBV7-6; D gene: TRBD2; J gene: TRBJ2-5; CDR3 DNA: TGTGCCAGCAGCTTAGCCCTAGCGGGGGGCATTAAAGAGACCCAGTACTTC; CDR3 protein: CASSLALAGGIKETQYF
clone size: -; V gene: TRBV19; D gene: -; J gene: TRBJ1-5; CDR3 DNA: TGTGCCAGTGGGGAAATCAGGTATCAGCCCCAGCATTTT; CDR3 protein: CASGEIRYQPQHF
clone size: few; V gene: TRBV15; D gene: TRBD1; J gene: TRBJ1-2; CDR3 DNA: TGTGCCACCAGCAGGGGCCGGGGACAGGGTGGTGGCTACACCTTC; CDR3 protein: CATSRGRGQGGGYTF
clone size: -; V gene: TRBV4-1; D gene: TRBD2; J gene: TRBJ2-5; CDR3 DNA: TGCGCCAGCAGCCGGAATGACGGGACTAGAGAAGAGACCCAGTACTTC; CDR3 protein: CASSRNDGTREETQYF
clone size: -; V gene: TRBV10-3; D gene: -; J gene: TRBJ2-7; CDR3 DNA: TGTGCCATCAGCTCAACAGGGCACGGGGGCGAGCAGTACTTC; CDR3 protein: CAISSTGHGGEQYF
clone size: -; V gene: TRBV4-2; D gene: -; J gene: TRBJ1-3; CDR3 DNA: TGTGCCAGCAGCCAAGGGTTATACTCTGGAAACACCATATATTTT; CDR3 protein: CASSQGLYSGNTIYF
clone size: once; V gene: TRBV19; D gene: -; J gene: TRBJ1-4; CDR3 DNA: TGTGCCAGTAGTATGGGAAGGCTTGAGGAAAAACTGTTTTTT; CDR3 protein: CASSMGRLEEKLFF
clone size: -; V gene: TRBV7-9; D gene: -; J gene: TRBJ1-2; CDR3 DNA: TGTGCCAGCAGCCTTCTGGAGGGGCGGGGAGGCTACACCTTC; CDR3 protein: CASSLLEGRGGYTF
clone size: once; V gene: TRBV10-1; D gene: -; J gene: TRBJ1-5; CDR3 DNA: TGCGCCAGCAGTGAGGGTTTCCAGCCCCAGCATTTT; CDR3 protein: CASSEGFQPQHF